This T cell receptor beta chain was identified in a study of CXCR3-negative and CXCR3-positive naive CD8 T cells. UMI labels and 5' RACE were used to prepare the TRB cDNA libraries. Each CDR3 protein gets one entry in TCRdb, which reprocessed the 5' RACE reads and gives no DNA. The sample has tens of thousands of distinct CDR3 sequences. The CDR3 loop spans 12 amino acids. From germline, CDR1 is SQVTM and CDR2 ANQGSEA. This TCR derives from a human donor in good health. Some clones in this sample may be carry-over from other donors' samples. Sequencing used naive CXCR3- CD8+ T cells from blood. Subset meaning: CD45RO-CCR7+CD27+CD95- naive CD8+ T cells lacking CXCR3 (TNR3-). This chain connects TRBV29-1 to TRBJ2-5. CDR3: CSVESDQETQYF.